These 25 T cell receptor beta chains came from one sample sequenced in a study of control samples from healthy donors and cancer patients. Repertoires were generated with immunoSEQ multiplex PCR, while TCRdb's copy carries only in-frame clones and drops some. The sample yields some 76,000 clones, 89% seen once. The sample consisted of PBMCs. These receptor sequences come from a woman aged 45-60 years with colorectal cancer.

A single count supports this clone. The J gene is TRBJ2-6, the V gene TRBV19; 7 nucleotides line up with TRBD1. Germline CDR1 reads LNHDA; CDR2 reads SQIVND (reference sequence). The CDR3 has 15 residues. V shed 6 bases, J shed 4 bases, and the junction held 6 bases outside the gene matches. The CDR3, as DNA: TGTGCCAGTAGCAACAGGGGAGCCGGGGCCAACGTCCTGACTTTC. It codes for CASSNRGAGANVLTF.

J is TRBJ2-7 and V is TRBV28; D is ambiguous. The CDR3 length is 14 residues. With 6 bases removed from V and 2 bases from J, the gap between germline ends came to 14 bases. Germline loops: CDR1 MDHEN, CDR2 SYDVKM. The CDR3 here is CASSRFRHPYEQYV. CDR3 coding DNA: TGTGCCAGCAGCCGCTTCCGACACCCCTACGAGCAGTACGTC.

The chain recombines TRBV19 with TRBJ1-6; the D gene is possibly TRBD1 (5 bases). This CDR3 contains 15 residues. Trimming took 5 bases from V and 4 from J, leaving 12 bases between them. From germline, CDR1 is LNHDA and CDR2 SQIVND (reference sequence). The CDR3 coding sequence is TGTGCCAGTAGTCCCCCCGGACAATATAATTCACCCCTCCACTTT. It codes for CASSPPGQYNSPLHF. The whole variable domain, remainder taken from reference TRBV19 and TRBJ1-6, is DGGITQSPKYLFRKEGQNVTLSCEQNLNHDAMYWYRQDPGQGLRLIYYSQIVNDFQKGDIAEGYSVSREKKESFPLTVTSAQKNPTAFYLCASSPPGQYNSPLHFGNGTRLTVT.

CDR3 protein: CASSSRQETQYF. In DNA form, the CDR3 reads TGTGCCAGCAGTTCCAGGCAAGAGACCCAGTACTTC. The chain links TRBV6-6 to TRBJ2-5; D is ambiguous. CDR1 is MNHNY, CDR2 SVGAGI, per germline (reference sequence). The germline V and J ends were trimmed by 4 bases and 2 bases, with 5 bases remaining between them. The CDR3 covers 12 residues.

This sequence joins TRBV18 and TRBJ1-5; D call uncertain. Germline CDR1 KGHSH, CDR2 LQKENI. Trimming took 0 bases from V and 4 from J, leaving 10 bases between them. The CDR3 has 15 amino acids. CDR3 region: CASSPPEGGNQPQHF. CDR3 in DNA: TGTGCCAGCTCACCACCGGAAGGAGGGAATCAGCCCCAGCATTTT.

The rearrangement joins TRBV18 to TRBJ1-2; 8 bases agree with TRBD1. Looked up from germline, CDR1 is KGHSH and CDR2 is LQKENI. V shed 3 bases and J 8 bases; nucleotides not matched to a gene: 17. CDR3 length: 17 residues. The CDR3 spells CASSPNLSQTGEGGYTF. The CDR3 DNA sequence: TGTGCCAGCTCACCCAACTTAAGCCAGACAGGGGAAGGAGGCTACACCTTC.

This chain uses TRBV5-1 with TRBJ1-1; TRBD1 matches 9 bases. V dropped 0 bases and J dropped 6; count of bases not matched to a gene: 6. This CDR3 has 15 residues. CDR1 is SGHRS, CDR2 YFSETQ, per germline. CDR3 nucleotides: TGCGCCAGCAGCTTGGGGGGACAGGGAAGAGCTGAAGCTTTCTTT. Translation gives CASSLGGQGRAEAFF.

This clone was detected once. The V and J genes are TRBV3-1 (or the pseudogene TRBV3-2) and TRBJ1-2; the D gene is possibly TRBD1 (5 bases). Germline-derived CDR1 and CDR2 are LGHDT and YNNKEL (reference sequence). The CDR3 spans 14 residues. V was shortened by 3 bases and J by 4 bases, with 12 bases between the two germline ends. DNA of the CDR3: TGTGCCAGCAGCCAGAACGGGGACTTCTATGGCTACACCTTC. Amino acid sequence: CASSQNGDFYGYTF.

The chain couples TRBV4-1 to TRBJ2-5; 8 bases agree with TRBD2. Germline-derived CDR1 and CDR2 are MGHRA and YSYEKL. This CDR3 region has 16 residues. V lost 0 bases and J lost 5; bases outside the gene matches: 8. CDR3: CASSQDGVAGFETQYF. DNA of the CDR3: TGCGCCAGCAGCCAAGATGGAGTAGCGGGGTTTGAGACCCAGTACTTC.

This chain connects TRBV15 to TRBJ2-3, with D hard to call. Germline V gene data show CDR1 as LNHNV and CDR2 as YYDKDF (reference sequence). CDR3 length: 17 residues. V was clipped by 8 bases and J by 1 base, with 22 bases between them. DNA for the CDR3: TGTGCCACCTCACCCGGCACTACACGTGGCGGCACAGATACGCAGTATTTT. It is translated as CATSPGTTRGGTDTQYF.

This clone appeared once. The chain couples TRBV7-9 to TRBJ2-3; D remains ambiguous. This CDR3 is 13 amino acids long. V lost 4 bases and J lost 2, with 7 bases in between. Germline loops: CDR1 SEHNR, CDR2 FQNEAQ (reference sequence). The CDR3 sequence is CASSYIITDTQYF. The CDR3 nucleotides read TGTGCCAGCAGCTACATAATCACAGATACGCAGTATTTT.

The V and J genes are TRBV6-5 and TRBJ2-1; possible D gene TRBD1, 6 bases. The germline gives CDR1 MNHEY, CDR2 SVGAGI. The CDR3 has 14 residues. Between the trimmed V and J ends, which lost 7 bases and 4 bases, there was a span of 14 bases. The CDR3 loop reads CASKRDTLYNEQFF. For the CDR3, the DNA is TGTGCCAGCAAACGGGACACACTTTACAATGAGCAGTTCTTC.

This chain links TRBV20-1 with TRBJ1-2; D remains ambiguous. The CDR3 is made up of 11 amino acids. The germline V gene has CDR1 DFQATT and CDR2 SNEGSKA (reference sequence). The ends were cut back, 8 bases at V and 6 bases at J, with 13 bases in the middle. CDR3 sequence: CSTRGEDGYTF. CDR3 nucleotides: TGCAGTACTCGGGGTGAGGATGGCTACACCTTC.

The V and J genes are TRBV7-2 and TRBJ2-3; D unresolved. The CDR3 is 14 residues long. The ends were cut back, 6 bases at V and 2 bases at J, with 12 bases in the middle. Germline V gene lookup returns CDR1 SGHTA and CDR2 FQGNSA. CDR3 loop: CASRRSISTDTQYF. DNA for the CDR3: TGTGCCAGCAGACGATCTATCTCCACAGATACGCAGTATTTT.

The chain links TRBV6-5 to TRBJ2-7, with 10 bases that match TRBD1. The CDR3 runs 15 residues. Trimming took 4 bases from V and 3 from J; bases not matched to a gene: 6. Germline V lookup: CDR1 MNHEY, CDR2 SVGAGI. Here the CDR3 DNA reads TGTGCCAGCAGTTCGCCGGGACAGGGGATCTACGAGCAGTACGTC. This encodes CASSSPGQGIYEQYV.

This rearrangement joins TRBV7-2 to TRBJ2-5, with 7 bases fitting TRBD1. The trim removed 6 bases at V and 9 bases at J, leaving 19 bases unmatched. Germline CDR1 reads SGHTA; CDR2 reads FQGNSA. The CDR3 runs 16 residues. The chain's CDR3 is CASSLQFGQVTGAQYF. Here the CDR3 DNA reads TGTGCCAGCAGTTTACAATTTGGACAGGTCACTGGGGCCCAGTACTTC.

This clone was observed once. This chain links TRBV2 with TRBJ1-1; 9 nucleotides align to TRBD1. The ends lost 9 bases at V and 8 bases at J; junction bases unmatched: 10. This CDR3 has 13 residues. Germline V CDR1 and CDR2: SNHLY, FYNNEI. The CDR3 reads CAREQGAGAEAFF. CDR3 nucleotides: TGTGCCAGAGAACAGGGGGCAGGGGCCGAAGCTTTCTTT.

Remarks on this clone: This specimen includes other DNA sequences encoding the same CDR3. V gene TRBV12-3 or TRBV12-4 combines with J gene TRBJ1-5; no clear D gene. The CDR3 is 13 amino acids. Deletions cut 2 bases from V and 3 bases from J, with 5 bases between. The CDR3 sequence: CASSLKFNQPQHF. CDR3 bases: TGTGCCAGCAGTTTAAAGTTCAATCAGCCCCAGCATTTT.

This rearrangement joins TRBV5-1 to TRBJ1-1, with D possibly matching TRBD1 (6 bases). Germline CDR1 SGHRS, CDR2 YFSETQ. The CDR3 is made up of 14 amino acids. The V and J ends lost 0 bases and 1 base respectively, with 7 bases between them. The CDR3 region is CASSLETGNTEAFF. In nucleotides, the CDR3 is TGCGCCAGCAGCTTGGAGACAGGGAACACTGAAGCTTTCTTT.

The V and J genes are TRBV19 and TRBJ1-5; D gene uncertain. Trimming took off 6 bases at V and 0 bases at J, with 9 bases between the two ends. CDR3 size: 14 residues. Germline lookup yields CDR1 LNHDA and CDR2 SQIVND (reference sequence). The CDR3 nucleotides are TGTGCCAGTAGCCCGGACGGTAGCAATCAGCCCCAGCATTTT. Its protein product is CASSPDGSNQPQHF.

The chain is built from TRBV6-2 or TRBV6-3 and TRBJ2-7, with D possibly being TRBD2 (6 bases). The CDR3 totals 13 residues. CDR1 is MNHEY, CDR2 SVGEGT, per germline. Trimming took 2 bases from V and 6 from J, leaving 11 bases between them. The CDR3 protein is CASSYPRGGEQYV. The CDR3 nucleotides are TGTGCCAGCAGTTACCCCCGGGGAGGCGAGCAGTACGTC.

The V gene is TRBV3-1 (or the pseudogene TRBV3-2), the J gene TRBJ2-5; 9 bases fit TRBD1. The length of the CDR3 is 14 residues. Germline V gene data show CDR1 as LGHDT and CDR2 as YNNKEL (reference sequence). The J segment lost 5 bases and the V segment lost 3 bases, leaving 4 bases of the junction unmatched. The CDR3 bases are TGTGCCAGCAGCCAGAGGGACAGGGATGAGACCCAGTACTTC. It encodes CASSQRDRDETQYF.

This chain links TRBV6-5 with TRBJ2-3; 10 nucleotides align to TRBD1. V shed 5 bases, J shed 1 base, and the junction held 3 bases outside the gene matches. The CDR3 runs to 15 residues. In germline, CDR1 is MNHEY, CDR2 SVGAGI. The CDR3 nucleotides are TGTGCCAGCAGTATTGGACAGGGGGGCACAGATACGCAGTATTTT. Translating it yields CASSIGQGGTDTQYF.

This CDR3 is CASNRGGQETQYF. The DNA of the CDR3 is TGCGCCAGCAACCGGGGAGGCCAAGAGACCCAGTACTTC. This chain uses TRBV5-1 with TRBJ2-5; a weak D match, TRBD2 (6 bases). CDR1 is SGHRS, CDR2 YFSETQ, per germline. The CDR3 has 13 amino acids. The V end was cut by 6 bases, the J end by 1 base, with 10 bases between.

The chain links TRBV19 to TRBJ2-1; 8 bases agree with TRBD2. Germline values: CDR1 LNHDA, CDR2 SQIVND (reference sequence). This CDR3 spans 17 amino acids. The ends lost 4 bases at V and 6 bases at J; junction bases unmatched: 14. Here the CDR3 DNA reads TGTGCCAGTAGTACACCCCTGGGAGCGGGGGCTTCCAATGAGCAGTTCTTC. It is translated as CASSTPLGAGASNEQFF.